This TCR beta chain is drawn from a study of shared clonotypes between healthy human individuals. Each of the donors was a healthy adult who was HIV-negative and had not had a recent acute infection or vaccination. Partitioning of CD4+ cells yielded a CD45RA+ naive subset and a CD45RA-negative memory subset. TCRdb keeps only in-frame clones here, not all; method: immunoSEQ multiplex PCR. The sample contains 200,000 to 250,000 clones, 65% of which appear only once. To note about this clone: The antigen is undetermined.

The V and J ends lost 5 bases and 5 bases respectively, with 16 bases between them. Germline V CDR1 and CDR2: WNHNN, SYGVQD (reference sequence). The CDR3 is 14 amino acids. Study-level results: Some naive CD4 clonotypes, about 5%, turned up in common across a few donors. The study's rarefaction showed incomplete sorted-subset sequencing despite large depth.

Sample: memory CD4+ T cells sorted from blood. Subset defined: CD45RA-negative fraction. The chain couples TRBV10-1 to TRBJ2-7, with a tentative D call TRBD1 (6 bases). This TCR came from a man aged 25-45 years in good health. Here the CDR3 DNA reads TGCGCCAGCAGTCGCCGGGACACCGCGGACGAGCAGTACTTC. Translating gives CASSRRDTADEQYF.